Each of the 6 T cell receptor beta chains below was sequenced from the same sample in a study of blood T cell repertoires in COVID-19. Only in-frame clones appear in the TCRdb table, and some are missing; sequencing was by immunoSEQ multiplex PCR. The data contain about 100,000 clones, roughly 90% of them singletons. Sample: peripheral blood. The receptors stem from a man between 50 and 59 years old with active COVID-19.

The chain has TRBV2 and TRBJ2-7; the D gene is possibly TRBD2 (6 bases). Germline values: CDR1 SNHLY, CDR2 FYNNEI. The CDR3 loop spans 14 amino acids. Trimming stripped 7 bases from V and 2 bases from J, with 15 bases between. Here the CDR3 reads CASKSDSGPYEQYF. Here the CDR3 DNA reads TGTGCCAGCAAGTCTGATAGCGGCCCCTACGAGCAGTACTTC.

J is TRBJ2-3 and V is TRBV7-9; no firm D call. V was pared by 5 bases and J by 2 bases, with 14 bases between. CDR3 size: 15 residues. CDR1 SEHNR and CDR2 FQNEAQ come from the germline V gene (reference sequence). The CDR3 sequence is CASSLRSQDTDTQYF. In DNA, the CDR3 is TGTGCCAGCAGCCTCCGGTCTCAGGACACAGATACGCAGTATTTT. Full variable domain (outside the CDR3, taken from reference TRBV7-9 and TRBJ2-3): DTGVSQNPRHKITKRGQNVTFRCDPISEHNRLYWYRQTLGQGPEFLTYFQNEAQLEKSRLLSDRFSAERPKGSFSTLEIQRTEQGDSAMYLCASSLRSQDTDTQYFGPGTRLTVL.

This chain uses TRBV28 with TRBJ2-3; 9 bases are a match to TRBD2. CDR3 length equals 17 residues. CDR1 is MDHEN, CDR2 SYDVKM, per germline. Germline trimming cut 5 bases from V and 5 bases from J; bases unmatched to any gene: 14. CDR3 nucleotides: TGTGCCAGCAGTCCCTTTAGGCGGGGGGGCCGCGTAGATACGCAGTATTTT. The encoded protein is CASSPFRRGGRVDTQYF.

The V call is TRBV12-3 or TRBV12-4, the J call TRBJ1-1; D is undetermined. The CDR3 extends over 13 amino acids. Trimming took off 3 bases at V and 3 bases at J, with 8 bases between the two ends. The CDR3 loop is CASSFNGDTEAFF. As DNA, the CDR3 is TGTGCCAGCAGTTTCAACGGGGACACTGAAGCTTTCTTT.

The rearrangement links TRBV19 to TRBJ1-3; D gene unclear. Germline values: CDR1 LNHDA, CDR2 SQIVND (reference sequence). V lost 4 bases, J lost 3 bases, and 22 bases lay in between. This CDR3 contains 18 residues. In DNA form, the CDR3 reads TGTGCCAGTAGTACCAGGCTCCCGGCAAATGGCCTTGGAAACACCATATATTTT. This translates into CASSTRLPANGLGNTIYF.

The chain recombines TRBV19 with TRBJ1-3; D call uncertain. The V end lost 9 bases, the J end lost 2 bases, and 8 bases lay between the germline ends. The CDR3 is 12 residues long. The germline CDR1 and CDR2 sequences are LNHDA and SQIVND (reference sequence). CDR3 region: CASLATGNTIYF. The CDR3 DNA reads as TGTGCCAGCCTAGCCACTGGAAACACCATATATTTT. The full variable domain, its missing parts supplied by reference TRBV19 and TRBJ1-3, is DGGITQSPKYLFRKEGQNVTLSCEQNLNHDAMYWYRQDPGQGLRLIYYSQIVNDFQKGDIAEGYSVSREKKESFPLTVTSAQKNPTAFYLCASLATGNTIYFGEGSWLTVV.